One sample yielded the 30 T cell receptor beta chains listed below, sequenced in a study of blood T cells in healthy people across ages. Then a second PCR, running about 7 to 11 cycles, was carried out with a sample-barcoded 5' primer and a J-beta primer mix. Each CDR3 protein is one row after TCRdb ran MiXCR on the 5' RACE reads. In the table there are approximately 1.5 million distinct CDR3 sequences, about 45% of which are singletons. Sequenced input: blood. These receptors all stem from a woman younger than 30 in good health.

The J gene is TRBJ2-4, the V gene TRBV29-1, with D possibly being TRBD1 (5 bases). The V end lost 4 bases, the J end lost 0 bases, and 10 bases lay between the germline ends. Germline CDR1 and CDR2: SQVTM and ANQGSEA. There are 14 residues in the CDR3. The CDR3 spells CSVVGRIAKNIQYF. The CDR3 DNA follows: TGCAGCGTTGTGGGGCGAATAGCCAAAAACATTCAGTACTTC.

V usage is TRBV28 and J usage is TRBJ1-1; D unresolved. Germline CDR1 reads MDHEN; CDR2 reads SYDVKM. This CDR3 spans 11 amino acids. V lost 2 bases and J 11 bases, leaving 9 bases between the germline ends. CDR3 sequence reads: CASSLLGRAFF. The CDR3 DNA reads TGTGCCAGCAGTTTACTCGGTAGGGCTTTCTTT.

CDR3 nucleotide sequence: TGTGCCAGCAGTTTATATGGGGGGGCCTTGAACACTGAAGCTTTCTTT. This encodes CASSLYGGALNTEAFF. V usage is TRBV28 and J usage is TRBJ1-1, with D perhaps matching TRBD1 (6 bases). Deletions cut 1 base from V and 0 bases from J, with 12 bases between. The CDR3 is 16 residues long. Germline V lookup: CDR1 MDHEN, CDR2 SYDVKM.

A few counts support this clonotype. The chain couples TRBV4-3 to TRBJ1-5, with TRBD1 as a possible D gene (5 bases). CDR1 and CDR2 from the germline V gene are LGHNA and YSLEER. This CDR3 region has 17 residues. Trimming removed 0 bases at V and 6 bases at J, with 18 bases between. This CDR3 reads CASSQDPTGQGSQPQHF. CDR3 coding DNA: TGCGCCAGCAGCCAAGATCCCACAGGCCAAGGCAGTCAGCCCCAGCATTTT.

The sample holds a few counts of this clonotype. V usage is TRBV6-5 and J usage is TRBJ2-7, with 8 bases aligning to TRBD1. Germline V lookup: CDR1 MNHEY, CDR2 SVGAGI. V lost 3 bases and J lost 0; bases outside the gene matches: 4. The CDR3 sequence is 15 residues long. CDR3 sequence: CASSYSGQGSYEQYF. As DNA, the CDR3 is TGTGCCAGCAGTTATTCCGGACAGGGCTCCTACGAGCAGTACTTC.

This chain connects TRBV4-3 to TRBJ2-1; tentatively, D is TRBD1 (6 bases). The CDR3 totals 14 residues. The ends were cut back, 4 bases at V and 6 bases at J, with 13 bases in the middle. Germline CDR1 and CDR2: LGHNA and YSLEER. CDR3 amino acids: CASSPEQGSNEQFF. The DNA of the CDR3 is TGCGCCAGCAGCCCCGAGCAGGGGTCCAATGAGCAGTTCTTC.

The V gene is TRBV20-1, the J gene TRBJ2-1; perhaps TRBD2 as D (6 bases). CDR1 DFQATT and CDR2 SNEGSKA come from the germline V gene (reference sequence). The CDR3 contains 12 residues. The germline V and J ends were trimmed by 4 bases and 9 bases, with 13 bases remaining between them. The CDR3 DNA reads TGCAGTGCTAAGGGTACGGGAGCTGAGCAGTTCTTC. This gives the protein CSAKGTGAEQFF.

CDR3 nucleotides: TGTGCCAGCAGCGTAGCCGGGGGGACGGGCCAAGAGACCCAGTACTTC. This gives the protein CASSVAGGTGQETQYF. The chain is built from TRBV9 and TRBJ2-5; 7 nucleotides match TRBD2. This CDR3 is built from 16 residues. CDR1 is SGDLS and CDR2 is YYNGEE in the germline V gene. The V gene end was trimmed by 0 bases and the J gene end by 1 base; junction bases not matched to a gene: 6.

DNA for the CDR3: TGTGCCAGCAGCTCCTCACCTACAAATGAGCAGTTCTTC. Protein sequence: CASSSSPTNEQFF. This chain uses TRBV7-2 with TRBJ2-1; D gene uncertain. The germline gives CDR1 SGHTA, CDR2 FQGNSA. The CDR3 extends over 13 amino acids. V was pared by 4 bases and J by 7 bases, with 11 bases between.

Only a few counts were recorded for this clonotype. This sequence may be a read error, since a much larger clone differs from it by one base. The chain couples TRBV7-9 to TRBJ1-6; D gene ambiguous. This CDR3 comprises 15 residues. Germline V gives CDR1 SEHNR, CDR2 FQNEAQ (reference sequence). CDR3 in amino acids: CGSSPPGNHNSPLHF. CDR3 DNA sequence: TGTGGCAGCAGCCCACCCGGCAACCATAATTCACCCCTCCACTTT. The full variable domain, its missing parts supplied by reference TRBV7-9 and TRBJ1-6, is DTGVSQNPRHKITKRGQNVTFRCDPISEHNRLYWYRQTLGQGPEFLTYFQNEAQLEKSRLLSDRFSAERPKGSFSTLEIQRTEQGDSAMYLCGSSPPGNHNSPLHFGNGTRLTVT.

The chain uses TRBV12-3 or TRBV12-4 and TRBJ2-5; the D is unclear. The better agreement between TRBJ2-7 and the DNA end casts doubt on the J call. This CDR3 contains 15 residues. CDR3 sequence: CASSIGVLGWYEQYF. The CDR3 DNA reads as TGTGCCAGCAGTATCGGCGTCTTGGGGTGGTACGAGCAGTACTTC.

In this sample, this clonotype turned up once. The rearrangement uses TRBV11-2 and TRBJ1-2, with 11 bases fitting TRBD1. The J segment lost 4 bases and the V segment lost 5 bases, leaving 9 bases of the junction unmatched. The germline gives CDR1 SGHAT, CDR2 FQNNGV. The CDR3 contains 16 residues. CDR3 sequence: CASSNTGTGGFYGYTF. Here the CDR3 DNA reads TGTGCCAGCAGCAACACCGGGACAGGGGGGTTCTATGGCTACACCTTC. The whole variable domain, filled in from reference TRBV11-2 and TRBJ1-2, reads EAGVAQSPRYKIIEKRQSVAFWCNPISGHATLYWYQQILGQGPKLLIQFQNNGVVDDSQLPKDRFSAERLKGVDSTLKIQPAKLEDSAVYLCASSNTGTGGFYGYTFGSGTRLTVV.

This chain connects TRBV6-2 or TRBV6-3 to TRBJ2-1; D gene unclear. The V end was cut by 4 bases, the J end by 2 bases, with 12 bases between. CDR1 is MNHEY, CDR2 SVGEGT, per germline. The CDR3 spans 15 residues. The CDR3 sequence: CASSSISTTYNEQFF. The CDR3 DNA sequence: TGTGCCAGCAGTTCAATCTCGACCACCTACAATGAGCAGTTCTTC.

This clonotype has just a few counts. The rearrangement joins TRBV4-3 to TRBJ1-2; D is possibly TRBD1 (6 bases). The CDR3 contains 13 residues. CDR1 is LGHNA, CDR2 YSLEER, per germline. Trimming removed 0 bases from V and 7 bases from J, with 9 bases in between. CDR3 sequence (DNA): TGCGCCAGCAGCCAAGAACAGGGTTTTGGCTACACCTTC. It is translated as CASSQEQGFGYTF.

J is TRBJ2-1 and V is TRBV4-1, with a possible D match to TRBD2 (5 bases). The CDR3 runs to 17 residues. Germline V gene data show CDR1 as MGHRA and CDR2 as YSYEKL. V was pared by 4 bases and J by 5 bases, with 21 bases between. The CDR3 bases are TGCGCCAGCAGCCTGACGTCAGTTGGGGAGTTAAACAATGAGCAGTTCTTC. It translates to CASSLTSVGELNNEQFF.

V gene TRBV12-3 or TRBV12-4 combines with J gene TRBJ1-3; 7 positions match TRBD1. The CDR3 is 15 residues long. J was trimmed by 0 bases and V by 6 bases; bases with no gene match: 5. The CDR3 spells CASSPDRYSGNTIYF. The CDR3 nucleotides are TGTGCCAGCAGCCCGGACAGGTACTCTGGAAACACCATATATTTT.

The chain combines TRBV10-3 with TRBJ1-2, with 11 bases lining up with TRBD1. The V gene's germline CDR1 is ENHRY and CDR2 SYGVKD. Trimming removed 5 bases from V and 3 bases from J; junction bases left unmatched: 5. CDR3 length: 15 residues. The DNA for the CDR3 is TGTGCCATCAGTACCGGACAGGGGGCATACTATGGCTACACCTTC. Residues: CAISTGQGAYYGYTF.

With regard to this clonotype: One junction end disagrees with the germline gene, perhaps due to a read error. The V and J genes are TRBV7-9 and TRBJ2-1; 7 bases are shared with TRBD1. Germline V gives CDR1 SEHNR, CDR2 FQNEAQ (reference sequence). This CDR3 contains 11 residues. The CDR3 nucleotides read TGTGCCAGCAGGCACGACAGGGAGCGGTTCTTC. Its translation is CASRHDRERFF.

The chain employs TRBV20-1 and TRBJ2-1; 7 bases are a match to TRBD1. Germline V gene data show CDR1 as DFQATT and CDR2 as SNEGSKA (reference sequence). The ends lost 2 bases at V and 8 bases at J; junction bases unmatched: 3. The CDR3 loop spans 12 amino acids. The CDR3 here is CSARQGVYEQFF. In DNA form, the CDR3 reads TGCAGTGCTAGACAGGGGGTATATGAGCAGTTCTTC.

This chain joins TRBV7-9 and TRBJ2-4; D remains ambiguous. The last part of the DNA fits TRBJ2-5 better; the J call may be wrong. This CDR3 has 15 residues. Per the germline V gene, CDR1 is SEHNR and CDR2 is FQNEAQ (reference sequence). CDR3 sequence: CASSLVGWARETQYF. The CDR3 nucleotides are TGTGCCAGCAGCTTAGTAGGCTGGGCACGAGAGACCCAGTACTTC.

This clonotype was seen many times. Written as DNA, the CDR3 is TGTGCCAGCAGTTTATCTGTCAATCAGCCCCAGCATTTT. As protein: CASSLSVNQPQHF. The rearrangement links TRBV27 to TRBJ1-5; no definite D call. This CDR3 contains 13 residues. Germline V lookup: CDR1 MNHEY, CDR2 SMNVEV (reference sequence). V lost 0 bases and J 3 bases, leaving 3 bases between the germline ends.

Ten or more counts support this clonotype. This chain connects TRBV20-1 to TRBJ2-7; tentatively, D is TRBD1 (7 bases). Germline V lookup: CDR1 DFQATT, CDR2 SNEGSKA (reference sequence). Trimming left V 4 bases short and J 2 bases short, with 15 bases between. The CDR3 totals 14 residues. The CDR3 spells CSATRQGGTYEQYF. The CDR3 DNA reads TGCAGTGCTACAAGACAGGGAGGAACCTACGAGCAGTACTTC.

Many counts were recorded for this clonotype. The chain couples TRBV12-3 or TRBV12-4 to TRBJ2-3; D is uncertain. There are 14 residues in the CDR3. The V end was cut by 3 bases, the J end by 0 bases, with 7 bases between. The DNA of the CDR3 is TGTGCCAGCAGTTTTTATTCTAGCACAGATACGCAGTATTTT. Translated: CASSFYSSTDTQYF.

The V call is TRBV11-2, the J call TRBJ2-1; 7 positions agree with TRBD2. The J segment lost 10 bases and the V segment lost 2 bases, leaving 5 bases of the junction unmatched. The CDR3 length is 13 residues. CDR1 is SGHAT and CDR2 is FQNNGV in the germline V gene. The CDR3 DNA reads TGTGCCAGCAGCTTACCCGCCGGGAGGGAGCAGTTCTTC. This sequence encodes CASSLPAGREQFF.

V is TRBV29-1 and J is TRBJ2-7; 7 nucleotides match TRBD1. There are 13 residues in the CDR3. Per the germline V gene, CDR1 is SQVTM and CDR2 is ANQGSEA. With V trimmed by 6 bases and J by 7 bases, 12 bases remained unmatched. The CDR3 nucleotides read TGCAGCGTCAAGGGACAGCCTGGTTATGAGCAGTACTTC. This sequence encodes CSVKGQPGYEQYF.

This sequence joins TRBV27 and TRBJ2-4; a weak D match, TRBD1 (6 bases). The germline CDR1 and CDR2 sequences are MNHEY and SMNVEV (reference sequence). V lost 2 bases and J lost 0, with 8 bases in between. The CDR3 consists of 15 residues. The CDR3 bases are TGTGCCAGCAGTTTACAGGGGCTAGCCAAAAACATTCAGTACTTC. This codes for CASSLQGLAKNIQYF.

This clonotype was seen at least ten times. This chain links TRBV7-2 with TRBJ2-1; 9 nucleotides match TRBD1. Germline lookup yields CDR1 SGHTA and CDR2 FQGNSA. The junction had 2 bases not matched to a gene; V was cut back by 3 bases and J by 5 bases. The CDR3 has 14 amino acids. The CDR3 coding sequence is TGTGCCAGCAGCTTGGGACAGGGCCACAATGAGCAGTTCTTC. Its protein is CASSLGQGHNEQFF.

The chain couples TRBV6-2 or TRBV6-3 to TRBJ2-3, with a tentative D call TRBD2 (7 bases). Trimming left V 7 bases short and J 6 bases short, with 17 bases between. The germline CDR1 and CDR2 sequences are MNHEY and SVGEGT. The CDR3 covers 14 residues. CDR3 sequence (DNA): TGTGCCAGCAATAGGGCGGGGGCCCCGGATACGCAGTATTTT. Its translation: CASNRAGAPDTQYF.

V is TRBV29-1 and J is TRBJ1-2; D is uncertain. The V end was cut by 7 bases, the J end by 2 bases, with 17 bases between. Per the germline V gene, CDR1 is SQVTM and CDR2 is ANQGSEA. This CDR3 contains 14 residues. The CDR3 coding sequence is TGCAGCGCAAAAACCGGGAGCAACAACTATGGCTACACCTTC. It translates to CSAKTGSNNYGYTF. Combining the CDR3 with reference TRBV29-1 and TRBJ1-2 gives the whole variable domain SAVISQKPSRDICQRGTSLTIQCQVDSQVTMMFWYRQQPGQSLTLIATANQGSEATYESGFVIDKFPISRPNLTFSTLTVSNMSPEDSSIYLCSAKTGSNNYGYTFGSGTRLTVV.

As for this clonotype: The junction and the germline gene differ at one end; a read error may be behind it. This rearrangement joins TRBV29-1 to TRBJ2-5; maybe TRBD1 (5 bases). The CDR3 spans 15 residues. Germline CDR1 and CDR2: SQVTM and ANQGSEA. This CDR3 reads CSVDPGHIRSESQYF. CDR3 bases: TGCAGCGTTGATCCTGGACACATTAGGTCAGAGTCCCAGTACTTC. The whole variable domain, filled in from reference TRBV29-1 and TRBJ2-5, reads SAVISQKPSRDICQRGTSLTIQCQVDSQVTMMFWYRQQPGQSLTLIATANQGSEATYESGFVIDKFPISRPNLTFSTLTVSNMSPEDSSIYLCSVDPGHIRSESQYFGPGTRLLVL.